One T cell receptor (beta chain) is described in this entry. What it recognizes is unknown. V lost 5 bases and J lost 4, with 5 bases in between. The CDR3 has 11 residues. Germline CDR1 and CDR2: MDHEN and SYDVKM. TCRdb keeps only in-frame clones here, not all; method: immunoSEQ multiplex PCR. The sample lists about 120,000 clones; roughly nine tenths were seen once. The sample is drawn from a study of T cell responses to AZD1222 COVID-19 vaccine. General study points: Researchers took repertoire samples only after the peak T cell response had come.

The receptor's source is an adult who received the AZD1222 COVID-19 vaccine. Sample: peripheral blood, taken 28 days after the second AZD1222 dose. V and J are TRBV28 and TRBJ1-2; D gene unclear. The DNA for the CDR3 is TGTGCCAGCAGTACCCTCTATGGCTACACCTTC. It codes for CASSTLYGYTF.